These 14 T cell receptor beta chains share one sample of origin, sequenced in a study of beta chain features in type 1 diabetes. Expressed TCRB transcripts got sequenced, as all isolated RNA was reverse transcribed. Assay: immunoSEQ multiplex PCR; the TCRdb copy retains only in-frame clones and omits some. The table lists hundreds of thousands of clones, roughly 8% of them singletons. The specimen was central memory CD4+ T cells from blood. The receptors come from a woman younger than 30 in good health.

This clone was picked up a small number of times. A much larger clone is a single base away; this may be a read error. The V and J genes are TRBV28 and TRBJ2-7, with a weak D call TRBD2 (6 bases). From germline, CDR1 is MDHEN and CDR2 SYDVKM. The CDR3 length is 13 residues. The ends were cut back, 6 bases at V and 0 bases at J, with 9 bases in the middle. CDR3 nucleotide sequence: TGTGCCAGCAGACGGGACTTCTCCTACGAGCAGTACTTC. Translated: CASRRDFSYEQYF.

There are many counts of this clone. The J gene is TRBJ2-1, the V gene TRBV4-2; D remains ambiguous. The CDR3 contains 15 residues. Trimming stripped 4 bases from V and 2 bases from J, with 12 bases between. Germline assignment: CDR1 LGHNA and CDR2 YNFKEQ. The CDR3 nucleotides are TGTGCCAGCAGCCCGTTGGGCCAAGCCTACAATGAGCAGTTCTTC. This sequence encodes CASSPLGQAYNEQFF.

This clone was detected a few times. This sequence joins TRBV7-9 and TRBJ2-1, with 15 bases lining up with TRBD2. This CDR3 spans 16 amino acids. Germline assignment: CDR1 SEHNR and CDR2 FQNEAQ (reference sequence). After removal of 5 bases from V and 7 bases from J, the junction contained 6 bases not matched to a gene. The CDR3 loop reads CASSHIGTSGRNEQFF. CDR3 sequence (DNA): TGTGCCAGCAGCCACATCGGGACTAGCGGGAGGAATGAGCAGTTCTTC.

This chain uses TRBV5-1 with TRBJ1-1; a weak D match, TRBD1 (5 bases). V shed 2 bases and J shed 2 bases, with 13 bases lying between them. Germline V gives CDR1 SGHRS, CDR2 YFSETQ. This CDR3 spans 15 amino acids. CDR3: CASSFNVGANTEAFF. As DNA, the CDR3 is TGCGCCAGCAGCTTCAACGTTGGGGCTAACACTGAAGCTTTCTTT.

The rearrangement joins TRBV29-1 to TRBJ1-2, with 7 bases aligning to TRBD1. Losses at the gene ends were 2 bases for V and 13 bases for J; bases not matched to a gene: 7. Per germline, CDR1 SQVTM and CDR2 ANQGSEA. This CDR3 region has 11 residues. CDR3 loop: CSVELLDRFTF. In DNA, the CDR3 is TGCAGCGTTGAACTTCTGGACAGGTTCACCTTC.

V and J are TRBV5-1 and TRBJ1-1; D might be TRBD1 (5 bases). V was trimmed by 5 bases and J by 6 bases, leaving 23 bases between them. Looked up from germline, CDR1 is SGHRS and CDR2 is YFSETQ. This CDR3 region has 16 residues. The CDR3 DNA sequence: TGCGCCAGCAGTTTCTACAGGTCGGGAAATTCCGCTGAAGCTTTCTTT. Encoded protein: CASSFYRSGNSAEAFF.

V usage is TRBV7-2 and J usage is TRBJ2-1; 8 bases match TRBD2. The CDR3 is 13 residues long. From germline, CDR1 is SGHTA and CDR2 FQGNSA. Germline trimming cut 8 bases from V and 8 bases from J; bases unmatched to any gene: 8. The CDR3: CASGGGYGDEQFF. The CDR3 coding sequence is TGTGCCAGCGGCGGGGGGTACGGCGATGAGCAGTTCTTC. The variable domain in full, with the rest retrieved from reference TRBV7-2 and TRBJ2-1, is GAGVSQSPSNKVTEKGKDVELRCDPISGHTALYWYRQSLGQGLEFLIYFQGNSAPDKSGLPSDRFSAERTGGSVSTLTIQRTQQEDSAVYLCASGGGYGDEQFFGPGTRLTVL.

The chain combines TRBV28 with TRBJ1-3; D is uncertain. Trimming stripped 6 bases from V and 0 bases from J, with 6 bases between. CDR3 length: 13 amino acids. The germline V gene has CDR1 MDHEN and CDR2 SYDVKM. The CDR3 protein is CASRGFSGNTIYF. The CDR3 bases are TGTGCCAGCAGAGGGTTCTCTGGAAACACCATATATTTT.

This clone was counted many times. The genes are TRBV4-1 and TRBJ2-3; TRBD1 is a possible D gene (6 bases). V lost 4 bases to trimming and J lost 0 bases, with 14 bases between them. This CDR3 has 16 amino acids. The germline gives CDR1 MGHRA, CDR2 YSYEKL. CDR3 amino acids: CASSPNSRGSTDTQYF. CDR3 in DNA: TGCGCCAGCAGCCCAAATTCCAGGGGCAGCACAGATACGCAGTATTTT.

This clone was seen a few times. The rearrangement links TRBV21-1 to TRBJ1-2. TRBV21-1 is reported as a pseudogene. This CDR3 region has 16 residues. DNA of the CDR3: TGTGCCAGCAGCAGGGAGGGTCAGGGGTACAACTATGGCTACACCTTC. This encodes CASSREGQGYNYGYTF.

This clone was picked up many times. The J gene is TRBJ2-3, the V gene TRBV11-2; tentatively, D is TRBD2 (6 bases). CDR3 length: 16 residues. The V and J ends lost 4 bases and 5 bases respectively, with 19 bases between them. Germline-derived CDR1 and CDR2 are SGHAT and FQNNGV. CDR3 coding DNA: TGTGCCAGCAGCTCCCTTGGCGGGACTGGGGGAGATACGCAGTATTTT. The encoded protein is CASSSLGGTGGDTQYF.

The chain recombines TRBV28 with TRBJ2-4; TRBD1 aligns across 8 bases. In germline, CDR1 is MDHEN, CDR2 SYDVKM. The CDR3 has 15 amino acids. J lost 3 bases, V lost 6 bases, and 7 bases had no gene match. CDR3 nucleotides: TGTGCCAGCAGCCCTGGACAGGGTCTCAAAAACATTCAGTACTTC. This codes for CASSPGQGLKNIQYF.

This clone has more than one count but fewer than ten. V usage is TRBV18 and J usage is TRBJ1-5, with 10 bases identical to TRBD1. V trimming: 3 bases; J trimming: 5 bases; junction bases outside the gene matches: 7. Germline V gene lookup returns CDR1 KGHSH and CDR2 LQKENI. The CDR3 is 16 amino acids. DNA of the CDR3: TGTGCCAGCTCACCCCTGGGACAGGGGCTTGATCAGCCCCAGCATTTT. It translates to CASSPLGQGLDQPQHF.

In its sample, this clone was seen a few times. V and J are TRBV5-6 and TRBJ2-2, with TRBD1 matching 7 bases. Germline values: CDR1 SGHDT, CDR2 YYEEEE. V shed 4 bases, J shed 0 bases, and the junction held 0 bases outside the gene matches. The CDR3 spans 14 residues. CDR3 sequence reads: CASSRGPNTGELFF. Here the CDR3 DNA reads TGTGCCAGCAGCAGGGGGCCGAACACCGGGGAGCTGTTTTTT.